These 17 T cell receptor beta chains share one sample of origin, sequenced in a study of control samples from healthy donors and cancer patients. The method was immunoSEQ multiplex PCR; TCRdb's version includes in-frame clones alone and lacks a portion of them. The sample lists about 180,000 clones, around nine tenths occurring once. The sequenced material came from blood. These receptors came from a man in his thirties or forties in good health.

This clone was found once. The J gene is TRBJ1-2, the V gene TRBV4-2; TRBD1 might be the D (6 bases). The germline gives CDR1 LGHNA, CDR2 YNFKEQ. Trimming pared 4 bases from V and 2 bases from J, leaving 14 bases between. This CDR3 comprises 15 residues. CDR3 loop: CASSPRLDRNYGYTF. For the CDR3, the DNA is TGTGCCAGCAGCCCCCGCCTCGACAGGAACTATGGCTACACCTTC.

V and J are TRBV29-1 and TRBJ2-2, with TRBD2 as a possible D gene (7 bases). The germline V gene encodes CDR1 SQVTM and CDR2 ANQGSEA. Trimming left V 6 bases short and J 4 bases short, with 24 bases between. This CDR3 has 17 amino acids. The chain's CDR3 is CSVLQGGIAGGTGELFF. The CDR3 region has the DNA TGCAGCGTCCTACAGGGTGGAATAGCGGGTGGCACCGGGGAGCTGTTTTTT.

CDR3 DNA sequence: TGCAGCGTTGAAGATCGGGAGGATTGGGGGAGCACTGAAGCTTTCTTT. It translates to CSVEDREDWGSTEAFF. The V gene is TRBV29-1, the J gene TRBJ1-1; possibly TRBD1 for D (5 bases). Germline CDR1 is SQVTM and CDR2 is ANQGSEA. CDR3 size: 16 residues. The V gene lost 0 bases and the J gene lost 4 bases, with 18 bases spanning the gap.

The V and J genes are TRBV7-8 and TRBJ2-1, with D tentatively TRBD2 (6 bases). The CDR3 contains 16 residues. The germline V gene has CDR1 SGHVS and CDR2 FQNEAQ. Trimming took 5 bases from V and 4 from J, leaving 18 bases between them. CDR3 in DNA: TGTGCCAGCAGCCCGGTTGTGCGGGGATTTTACAATGAGCAGTTCTTC. Protein product: CASSPVVRGFYNEQFF. Full variable domain (missing parts from reference TRBV7-8 and TRBJ2-1): GAGVSQSPRYKVAKRGQDVALRCDPISGHVSLFWYQQALGQGPEFLTYFQNEAQLDKSGLPSDRFFAERPEGSVSTLKIQRTQQEDSAVYLCASSPVVRGFYNEQFFGPGTRLTVL.

The chain links TRBV6-2 or TRBV6-3 to TRBJ1-1; D not resolved. Germline lookup yields CDR1 MNHEY and CDR2 SVGEGT. V was shortened by 4 bases and J by 6 bases, with 18 bases between the two germline ends. The CDR3 contains 15 residues. The CDR3 is CASSFRARASAEAFF. As DNA, the CDR3 is TGTGCCAGCAGTTTCCGCGCGCGGGCGAGCGCTGAAGCTTTCTTT.

The CDR3 reads CASSPRTIAETQYF. The CDR3 DNA reads as TGTGCCAGCAGTCCAAGGACTATAGCTGAGACCCAGTACTTC. This chain links TRBV11-2 with TRBJ2-5, with D perhaps matching TRBD2 (6 bases). CDR1 is SGHAT, CDR2 FQNNGV, per germline. The CDR3 is made up of 14 amino acids. V was pared by 6 bases and J by 5 bases, with 16 bases between.

The CDR3 sequence is CASSEFSREGLDTQYF. The CDR3, as DNA: TGCGCCAGCAGTGAGTTCTCCCGGGAGGGCCTAGATACGCAGTATTTT. This chain links TRBV10-2 with TRBJ2-3, with 8 bases that match TRBD2. CDR1 is WSHSY, CDR2 SAAADI, per germline. Trimming took 1 base from V and 5 from J; bases not matched to a gene: 8. The CDR3 length is 16 residues.

The chain recombines TRBV7-9 with TRBJ2-7; no clear D gene. Germline CDR1 and CDR2: SEHNR and FQNEAQ (reference sequence). The CDR3 is made up of 12 amino acids. V was trimmed by 6 bases and J by 4 bases, leaving 10 bases between them. CDR3 in amino acids: CASSSSGYEQYF. In DNA form, the CDR3 reads TGTGCCAGCAGTTCCTCCGGTTACGAGCAGTACTTC. Complete variable domain (other parts from reference TRBV7-9 and TRBJ2-7): DTGVSQNPRHKITKRGQNVTFRCDPISEHNRLYWYRQTLGQGPEFLTYFQNEAQLEKSRLLSDRFSAERPKGSFSTLEIQRTEQGDSAMYLCASSSSGYEQYFGPGTRLTVT.

The J gene is TRBJ1-3, the V gene TRBV11-2; D gene ambiguous. This CDR3 is 16 amino acids long. The V end lost 1 base, the J end lost 0 bases, and 10 bases lay between the germline ends. The germline V gene encodes CDR1 SGHAT and CDR2 FQNNGV. CDR3: CASSLGRVSSGNTIYF. The CDR3 DNA reads as TGTGCCAGCAGCTTAGGTCGGGTGAGCTCTGGAAACACCATATATTTT.

This chain links TRBV29-1 with TRBJ2-7; D possibly uses TRBD1 or TRBD2 (6 bases each). The CDR3 length is 13 residues. V lost 7 bases and J 3 bases, leaving 16 bases between the germline ends. Germline loops: CDR1 SQVTM, CDR2 ANQGSEA. The CDR3 DNA follows: TGCAGCGCCGTCGTCGGGGGCGTCTACGAGCAGTACTTC. It specifies CSAVVGGVYEQYF.

This clone showed up just once. This chain uses TRBV20-1 with TRBJ2-7; tentative D call: TRBD1 (5 bases). The V end was cut by 3 bases, the J end by 1 base, with 16 bases between. Germline V gene data show CDR1 as DFQATT and CDR2 as SNEGSKA (reference sequence). CDR3 length equals 15 residues. Written as DNA, the CDR3 is TGCAGTGCTAGTATAGGTCAGGGATTTTCCTACGAGCAGTACTTC. Protein product: CSASIGQGFSYEQYF.

The chain joins TRBV7-2 to TRBJ2-3; D perhaps matches TRBD1 (6 bases). The germline V gene has CDR1 SGHTA and CDR2 FQGNSA. With 1 base removed from V and 5 bases from J, the gap between germline ends came to 22 bases. This CDR3 region has 18 residues. The CDR3 reads CASSLVAVGGDWKDTQYF. CDR3 DNA: TGTGCCAGCAGCTTAGTGGCGGTAGGGGGAGATTGGAAAGATACGCAGTATTTT.

The V and J genes are TRBV6-6 and TRBJ2-2; D unresolved. This CDR3 region has 16 residues. The germline gives CDR1 MNHNY, CDR2 SVGAGI (reference sequence). The ends were cut back, 0 bases at V and 4 bases at J, with 12 bases in the middle. For the CDR3, the DNA is TGTGCCAGCAGTTACTCGAGGTATCTCGGCACCGGGGAGCTGTTTTTT. Protein product: CASSYSRYLGTGELFF.

The table lists this clone with a count of one. V and J are TRBV11-2 and TRBJ1-3, with a tentative D call TRBD1 (6 bases). This CDR3 comprises 17 residues. Per germline, CDR1 SGHAT and CDR2 FQNNGV. Trimming removed 4 bases at V and 0 bases at J, with 16 bases between. The CDR3 here is CASSSGTLKGSGNTIYF. As DNA, the CDR3 is TGTGCCAGCAGCTCCGGGACATTAAAGGGCTCTGGAAACACCATATATTTT.

The V call is TRBV4-2, the J call TRBJ2-5; no definite D call. CDR3 size: 13 residues. Trimming took off 2 bases at V and 5 bases at J, with 9 bases between the two ends. Germline lookup yields CDR1 LGHNA and CDR2 YNFKEQ. The CDR3 nucleotides are TGTGCCAGCAGCCAACTCACCGGGGAGACCCAGTACTTC. Translation: CASSQLTGETQYF.

This chain links TRBV6-2 or TRBV6-3 with TRBJ1-5, with D perhaps matching TRBD1 (6 bases). Trimming pared 0 bases from V and 6 bases from J, leaving 9 bases between. CDR1 MNHEY and CDR2 SVGEGT come from the germline V gene. The CDR3 is made up of 14 amino acids. In nucleotides, the CDR3 is TGTGCCAGCAGTTACTCATCAGGGGCTCAGCCCCAGCATTTT. Protein product: CASSYSSGAQPQHF.

V gene TRBV11-3 combines with J gene TRBJ2-1, with 8 bases identical to TRBD2. This CDR3 spans 14 amino acids. With 3 bases clipped from V and 5 bases from J, the junction kept 3 bases outside the gene matches. Germline V gene lookup returns CDR1 SGHNT and CDR2 YENEEA. CDR3 bases: TGTGCCAGCAGCTTTAGCGGGGCGGACAATGAGCAGTTCTTC. Amino acid sequence: CASSFSGADNEQFF. Variable domain in full (rest from reference TRBV11-3 and TRBJ2-1): EAGVVQSPRYKIIEKKQPVAFWCNPISGHNTLYWYLQNLGQGPELLIRYENEEAVDDSQLPKDRFSAERLKGVDSTLKIQPAELGDSAVYLCASSFSGADNEQFFGPGTRLTVL.